The clone carrying this TCR beta chain was counted once. The antigen is undetermined. The CDR3 spans 14 residues. Germline assignment: CDR1 LNHNV and CDR2 YYDKDF (reference sequence). The V and J ends lost 3 bases and 3 bases, in that order; junction bases with no gene match: 2. A total of 1 to 8 samples per patient were collected pretreatment and on-treatment. Synthetic analogs of TCR templates were spiked into every PCR. Generated by immunoSEQ multiplex PCR, the TCRdb table keeps only in-frame clones and is missing some. The repertoire has just under 40,000 clones, around 89% of them found once; the top ten carry approximately 1.9%. This sample was included in a study of PD-L1 blockade in urothelial cancer. Study overall: Atezolizumab, begun by patients in about 2014, was given at 1,200 mg intravenously every 3 weeks. Study results and limitations: Blood TCR clonality below the median before treatment was a predictor of better survival.

The specimen comprised PBMCs, sampled around atezolizumab (anti-PD-L1) treatment. This clonotype was obtained from a man aged 60 to 69 with urothelial cancer. V and J are TRBV15 and TRBJ2-3; 8 bases align to TRBD2. The CDR3 sequence: CATSSRGGTDTQYF. As DNA, the CDR3 is TGTGCCACCAGCAGCCGGGGGGGGACAGATACGCAGTATTTT.